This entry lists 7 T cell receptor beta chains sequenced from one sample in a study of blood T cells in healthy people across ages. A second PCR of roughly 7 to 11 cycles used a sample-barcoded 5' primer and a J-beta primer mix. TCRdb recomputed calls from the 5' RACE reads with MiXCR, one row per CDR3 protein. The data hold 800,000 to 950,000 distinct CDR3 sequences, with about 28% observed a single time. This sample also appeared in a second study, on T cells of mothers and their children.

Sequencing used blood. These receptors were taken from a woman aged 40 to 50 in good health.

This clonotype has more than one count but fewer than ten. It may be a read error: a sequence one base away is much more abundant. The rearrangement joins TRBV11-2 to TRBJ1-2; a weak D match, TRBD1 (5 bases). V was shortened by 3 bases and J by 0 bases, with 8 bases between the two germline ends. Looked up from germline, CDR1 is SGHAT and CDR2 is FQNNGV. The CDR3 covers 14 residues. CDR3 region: CASSLTRANYGYTF. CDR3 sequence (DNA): TGTGCCAGCAGCTTGACCAGGGCTAACTATGGCTACACCTTC.

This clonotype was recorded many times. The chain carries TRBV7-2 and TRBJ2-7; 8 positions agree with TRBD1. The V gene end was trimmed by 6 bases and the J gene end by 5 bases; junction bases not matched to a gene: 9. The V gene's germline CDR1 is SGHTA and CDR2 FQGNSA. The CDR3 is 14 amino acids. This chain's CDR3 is CASSSRQGNDEQYF. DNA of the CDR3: TGTGCCAGCAGTTCAAGACAGGGGAACGACGAGCAGTACTTC.

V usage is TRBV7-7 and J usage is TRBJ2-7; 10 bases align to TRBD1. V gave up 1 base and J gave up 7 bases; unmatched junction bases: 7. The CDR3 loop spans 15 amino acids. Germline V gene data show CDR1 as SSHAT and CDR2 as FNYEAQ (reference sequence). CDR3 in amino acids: CASSLGTGGSWEQYF. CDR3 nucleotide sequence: TGTGCCAGCAGCTTAGGGACAGGGGGTAGTTGGGAGCAGTACTTC.

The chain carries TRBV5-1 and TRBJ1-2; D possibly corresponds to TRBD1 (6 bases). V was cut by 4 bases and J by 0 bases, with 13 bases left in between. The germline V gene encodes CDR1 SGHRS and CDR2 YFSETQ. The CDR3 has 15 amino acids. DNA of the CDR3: TGCGCCAGCAGCCCAGAGACAGGCGCTAACTATGGCTACACCTTC. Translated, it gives CASSPETGANYGYTF.

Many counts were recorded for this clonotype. CDR3 in DNA: TGTGCCAGCAGTTTTACGGTAGCTGGGGCCAACGTCCTGACTTTC. This gives the protein CASSFTVAGANVLTF. This chain joins TRBV12-3 or TRBV12-4 and TRBJ2-6; unclear D gene. With 3 bases removed from V and 2 bases from J, the gap between germline ends came to 8 bases. The CDR3 length is 15 residues.

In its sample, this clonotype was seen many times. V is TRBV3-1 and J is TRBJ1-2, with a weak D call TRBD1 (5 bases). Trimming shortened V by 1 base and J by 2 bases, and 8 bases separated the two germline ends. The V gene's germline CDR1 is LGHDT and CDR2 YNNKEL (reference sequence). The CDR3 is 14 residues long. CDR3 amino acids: CASSQGQRNYGYTF. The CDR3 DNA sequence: TGTGCCAGCAGCCAAGGACAGCGGAACTATGGCTACACCTTC. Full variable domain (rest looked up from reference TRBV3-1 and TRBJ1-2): DTAVSQTPKYLVTQMGNDKSIKCEQNLGHDTMYWYKQDSKKFLKIMFSYNNKELIINETVPNRFSPKSPDKAHLNLHINSLELGDSAVYFCASSQGQRNYGYTFGSGTRLTVV.

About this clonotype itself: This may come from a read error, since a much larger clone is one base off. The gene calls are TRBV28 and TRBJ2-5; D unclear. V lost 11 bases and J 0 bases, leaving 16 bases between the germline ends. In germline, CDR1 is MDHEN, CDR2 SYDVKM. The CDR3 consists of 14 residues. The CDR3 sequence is CACHPPQNQETQYF. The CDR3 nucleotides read TGTGCCTGCCACCCCCCACAAAACCAAGAGACCCAGTACTTC.